The 30 T cell receptor beta chains reported below all come from one sample, sequenced in a study of T cell repertoires in cytomegalovirus infection. These receptors' targets are unknown. Each CDR3 protein is one row after TCRdb ran MiXCR on the reads. The data contain about 71,000 distinct CDR3 sequences, 20% to 25% of them singletons. The specimen was CD8+ T cells from cultured PBMCs, collected from culture after CMV antigen stimulation. These receptors originate from a human donor in good health (CMV status not recorded). Some clones in this sample may be carry-over from other donors' samples.

The chain employs TRBV6-2 or TRBV6-3 and TRBJ2-5; D is unresolved. V was clipped by 4 bases and J by 4 bases, with 4 bases between them. The germline gives CDR1 MNHEY, CDR2 SVGEGT. The CDR3 is made up of 11 amino acids. CDR3 protein: CASSWRETQYF. The CDR3 region has the DNA TGTGCCAGCAGTTGGAGAGAGACCCAGTACTTC.

The chain couples TRBV4-3 to TRBJ1-5, with D uncertain. Germline CDR1 is LGHNA and CDR2 is YSLEER. The CDR3 covers 11 residues. The V gene lost 5 bases and the J gene lost 5 bases, with 4 bases spanning the gap. The CDR3 loop is CASSTYQPQHF. Here the CDR3 DNA reads TGCGCCAGCAGCACCTATCAGCCCCAGCATTTT.

This clonotype has only a few counts. This CDR3 reads CASSQGLDRTDTQYF. The CDR3 coding sequence is TGTGCCAGCAGCCAAGGACTAGACCGCACAGATACGCAGTATTTT. The rearrangement joins TRBV6-1 to TRBJ2-3, with 7 positions matching TRBD2. CDR3 size: 15 residues. V lost 6 bases to trimming and J lost 1 base; unmatched junction nucleotides: 7. Germline assignment: CDR1 MNHNS and CDR2 SASEGT.

This sequence joins TRBV11-2 and TRBJ2-3; 7 bases align to TRBD2. Germline V gene data show CDR1 as SGHAT and CDR2 as FQNNGV. The trim removed 1 base at V and 4 bases at J, leaving 5 bases unmatched. This CDR3 has 15 amino acids. CDR3 bases: TGTGCCAGCAGCTTAGTAACTAGCGCCGCAGATACGCAGTATTTT. It translates to CASSLVTSAADTQYF. Variable domain in full (rest from reference TRBV11-2 and TRBJ2-3): EAGVAQSPRYKIIEKRQSVAFWCNPISGHATLYWYQQILGQGPKLLIQFQNNGVVDDSQLPKDRFSAERLKGVDSTLKIQPAKLEDSAVYLCASSLVTSAADTQYFGPGTRLTVL.

A few counts support this clonotype. The J gene is TRBJ1-1, the V gene TRBV12-3 or TRBV12-4; a possible D gene is TRBD1 (5 bases). V was clipped by 6 bases and J by 1 base, with 9 bases between them. The CDR3 runs to 13 residues. In DNA form, the CDR3 reads TGTGCCAGCAGGTGGGGGTCGAACACTGAAGCTTTCTTT. Translating it yields CASRWGSNTEAFF.

This chain links TRBV7-8 with TRBJ2-1; 11 nucleotides line up with TRBD2. The CDR3 consists of 16 residues. Per germline, CDR1 SGHVS and CDR2 FQNEAQ. Losses at the gene ends were 2 bases for V and 6 bases for J; bases not matched to a gene: 6. Here the CDR3 DNA reads TGTGCCAGCAGCTTACGGACTAGCGGGCCCCTCAATGAGCAGTTCTTC. It is translated as CASSLRTSGPLNEQFF.

This clonotype was seen only a few times. The rearrangement uses TRBV12-3 or TRBV12-4 and TRBJ1-4; D is perhaps TRBD1 (5 bases). V was shortened by 6 bases and J by 4 bases, with 6 bases between the two germline ends. This CDR3 contains 12 residues. In DNA, the CDR3 is TGTGCCAGCAGCAGGGTTAATGAAAAACTGTTTTTT. Amino acids: CASSRVNEKLFF.

The V call is TRBV12-3 or TRBV12-4, the J call TRBJ1-5; D perhaps matches TRBD1 (5 bases). This CDR3 is built from 17 residues. V was clipped by 3 bases and J by 4 bases, with 19 bases between them. In nucleotides, the CDR3 is TGTGCCAGCAGTTTGGTGGTTGGGGCCTACAGGAATCAGCCCCAGCATTTT. The encoded protein is CASSLVVGAYRNQPQHF.

This clonotype was counted between two and nine times. The chain has TRBV14 and TRBJ1-4; D might be TRBD1 (5 bases). Germline CDR1 and CDR2: SGHDN and FVKESK. The V and J ends lost 4 bases and 7 bases respectively, with 22 bases between them. The CDR3 runs 17 residues. In DNA, the CDR3 is TGTGCCAGCAGCCCATTGCGGGGCGTTGATACAGTTGAAAAACTGTTTTTT. Its protein is CASSPLRGVDTVEKLFF.

This clonotype was detected only a few times. V gene TRBV6-5 combines with J gene TRBJ2-7; possible D gene TRBD1, 5 bases. CDR1 is MNHEY, CDR2 SVGAGI, per germline. CDR3 length equals 11 residues. Deletions cut 6 bases from V and 10 bases from J, with 13 bases between. CDR3 sequence (DNA): TGTGCCAGCAGCCTTGGGGCAGTCCAGTACTTC. This codes for CASSLGAVQYF.

This clonotype was seen a handful of times. The V call is TRBV10-2, the J call TRBJ1-5; 7 bases agree with TRBD1. Trimming removed 8 bases from V and 9 bases from J; junction bases left unmatched: 13. Germline values: CDR1 WSHSY, CDR2 SAAADI. The CDR3 has 14 amino acids. CDR3 sequence reads: CASSEIQGRWPQHF. The CDR3 DNA reads TGCGCCAGCTCAGAAATACAGGGGAGATGGCCCCAGCATTTT.

The rearrangement uses TRBV2 and TRBJ1-1; D is uncertain. Per the germline V gene, CDR1 is SNHLY and CDR2 is FYNNEI. Trimming pared 9 bases from V and 0 bases from J, leaving 14 bases between. CDR3 size: 14 residues. CDR3 in amino acids: CARTPLGMNTEAFF. CDR3 nucleotides: TGTGCCAGAACCCCCTTAGGAATGAACACTGAAGCTTTCTTT. Looking up the rest from reference TRBV2 and TRBJ1-1 gives the full variable domain: EPEVTQTPSHQVTQMGQEVILRCVPISNHLYFYWYRQILGQKVEFLVSFYNNEISEKSEIFDDQFSVERPDGSNFTLKIRSTKLEDSAMYFCARTPLGMNTEAFFGQGTRLTVV.

This clonotype has just a few counts. This sequence joins TRBV6-1 and TRBJ1-1; D perhaps matches TRBD1 (5 bases). The V and J ends lost 2 bases and 1 base respectively, with 8 bases between them. This CDR3 has 14 residues. Germline lookup yields CDR1 MNHNS and CDR2 SASEGT. This CDR3 is CASSERGTNTEAFF. Here the CDR3 DNA reads TGTGCCAGCAGTGAAAGGGGAACGAACACTGAAGCTTTCTTT.

In its sample, this clonotype was seen a few times. The chain recombines TRBV6-2 or TRBV6-3 with TRBJ2-7, with D unclear. The V and J ends lost 4 bases and 4 bases respectively, with 8 bases between them. Germline CDR1 MNHEY, CDR2 SVGEGT. The CDR3 sequence is 12 residues long. CDR3 region: CASSSRSYEQYF. CDR3 bases: TGTGCCAGCAGTTCCCGTTCTTACGAGCAGTACTTC.

A few counts support this clonotype. This chain links TRBV12-3 or TRBV12-4 with TRBJ2-3; 13 positions match TRBD2. V lost 6 bases to trimming and J lost 3 bases; unmatched junction nucleotides: 18. CDR3 size: 20 residues. The CDR3 loop reads CASSQSSGLAGELETDTQYF. CDR3 nucleotide sequence: TGTGCCAGCAGCCAGTCCTCAGGACTAGCGGGGGAGTTAGAAACAGATACGCAGTATTTT.

The chain links TRBV6-1 to TRBJ1-5; D unresolved. Trimming removed 0 bases from V and 0 bases from J, with 6 bases in between. Germline V CDR1 and CDR2: MNHNS, SASEGT. This CDR3 contains 15 residues. This CDR3 reads CASSEADYSNQPQHF. In DNA, the CDR3 is TGTGCCAGCAGTGAAGCGGATTATAGCAATCAGCCCCAGCATTTT.

The chain links TRBV7-2 to TRBJ1-2, with 8 bases fitting TRBD1. V was pared by 5 bases and J by 3 bases, with 11 bases of the junction left unmatched. Germline V gene data show CDR1 as SGHTA and CDR2 as FQGNSA. This CDR3 has 16 amino acids. This chain's CDR3 is CASSLEAGGSDYGYTF. The CDR3 DNA follows: TGTGCCAGCAGCCTCGAGGCAGGGGGCTCCGACTATGGCTACACCTTC.

This clonotype was seen more than once but under ten times. The V call is TRBV27, the J call TRBJ1-3; D not certain. The V gene lost 5 bases and the J gene lost 2 bases, with 7 bases spanning the gap. Germline V gene sequence: CDR1 MNHEY, CDR2 SMNVEV (reference sequence). The CDR3 contains 13 residues. The CDR3 DNA reads as TGTGCCAGCAGTCGGGAACCTGGAAACACCATATATTTT. As protein: CASSREPGNTIYF.

This chain uses TRBV7-8 with TRBJ1-4, with 9 bases lining up with TRBD1. Per germline, CDR1 SGHVS and CDR2 FQNEAQ. The V and J ends lost 5 bases and 7 bases, in that order; junction bases with no gene match: 11. This CDR3 comprises 16 residues. The CDR3 loop is CASSIRPGQGGEKLFF. The CDR3 DNA reads as TGTGCCAGCAGCATAAGACCGGGACAGGGAGGTGAAAAACTGTTTTTT.

This clonotype was counted a few times. The gene calls are TRBV27 and TRBJ2-7; the D is unclear. The germline V gene encodes CDR1 MNHEY and CDR2 SMNVEV (reference sequence). Trimming stripped 6 bases from V and 1 base from J, with 16 bases between. This CDR3 contains 15 residues. The CDR3 region is CASRLGGRLSYEQYF. CDR3 DNA: TGTGCCAGCAGACTCGGCGGTCGGCTTTCCTACGAGCAGTACTTC.

This clonotype was observed at least ten times. The chain joins TRBV2 to TRBJ1-5, with D perhaps TRBD1 (5 bases). The V end lost 6 bases, the J end lost 11 bases, and 14 bases lay between the germline ends. CDR1 and CDR2 (germline): SNHLY, FYNNEI. This CDR3 region has 12 residues. The CDR3 sequence: CASRDTSFSQHF. The CDR3 DNA reads as TGTGCCAGCAGGGACACGTCCTTTTCCCAGCATTTT. The full variable domain, with the rest looked up from reference TRBV2 and TRBJ1-5, is EPEVTQTPSHQVTQMGQEVILRCVPISNHLYFYWYRQILGQKVEFLVSFYNNEISEKSEIFDDQFSVERPDGSNFTLKIRSTKLEDSAMYFCASRDTSFSQHFGDGTRLSIL.

This clonotype was observed many times. The rearrangement joins TRBV28 to TRBJ2-7; TRBD1 agrees at 10 bases. Trimming at V came to 5 bases and at J to 4 bases, leaving 5 bases not matched to a gene. CDR3 size: 14 residues. CDR1 and CDR2 (germline): MDHEN, SYDVKM. The CDR3 sequence: CASSPDRGRYEQYF. DNA of the CDR3: TGTGCCAGCAGTCCAGACAGGGGGCGGTACGAGCAGTACTTC.

This rearrangement joins TRBV28 to TRBJ1-2; D is undetermined. The CDR3 spans 16 residues. Trimming removed 3 bases from V and 4 bases from J, with 18 bases in between. Per germline, CDR1 MDHEN and CDR2 SYDVKM. The CDR3 spells CASSFLLETDTYGYTF. As DNA, the CDR3 is TGTGCCAGCAGTTTTTTGTTAGAGACCGACACCTATGGCTACACCTTC.

The genes are TRBV12-3 or TRBV12-4 and TRBJ1-5; TRBD1 might be the D (6 bases). This CDR3 comprises 15 residues. With 5 bases removed from V and 1 base from J, the gap between germline ends came to 12 bases. The CDR3 loop is CASSLTGMSNQPQHF. CDR3 nucleotides: TGTGCCAGCAGTCTTACAGGGATGAGCAATCAGCCCCAGCATTTT.

The V gene is TRBV7-9, the J gene TRBJ2-4; TRBD1 agrees at 9 bases. Unmatched junction bases numbered 9, after V lost 5 bases and J lost 7 bases. CDR1 is SEHNR, CDR2 FQNEAQ, per germline (reference sequence). This CDR3 contains 15 residues. The CDR3 region has the DNA TGTGCCAGCAGCGCGTACAGGGACAGGGAGAACATTCAGTACTTC. Its protein is CASSAYRDRENIQYF.

This clonotype has ten or more counts. This sequence joins TRBV7-2 and TRBJ1-5; D gene uncertain. CDR1 and CDR2 (germline): SGHTA, FQGNSA. With 1 base removed from V and 5 bases from J, the gap between germline ends came to 9 bases. The CDR3 contains 14 residues. The CDR3 reads CASSLVGRDQPQHF. As DNA, the CDR3 is TGTGCCAGCAGCTTAGTCGGGCGGGATCAGCCCCAGCATTTT.

This clonotype was seen a handful of times. The gene calls are TRBV12-3 or TRBV12-4 and TRBJ2-1; weak D call: TRBD1 (6 bases). The V gene lost 4 bases and the J gene lost 9 bases, with 13 bases spanning the gap. There are 13 residues in the CDR3. The CDR3 loop reads CASSWGQTGEQFF. The CDR3 DNA sequence: TGTGCCAGCAGTTGGGGACAAACGGGTGAGCAGTTCTTC.

This clonotype was seen only a few times. The chain recombines TRBV7-2 with TRBJ2-3; 7 bases match TRBD2. Trimming took 5 bases from V and 2 from J; bases not matched to a gene: 10. The CDR3 sequence is 16 residues long. Germline-derived CDR1 and CDR2 are SGHTA and FQGNSA. The CDR3 DNA reads as TGTGCCAGCAGCCCTCTAGCGGCCCCGGCCACAGATACGCAGTATTTT. This translates into CASSPLAAPATDTQYF.

This clonotype has only a few counts. The chain recombines TRBV12-3 or TRBV12-4 with TRBJ1-1; perhaps TRBD1 as D (5 bases). The CDR3 contains 13 residues. V lost 4 bases and J 8 bases, leaving 14 bases between the germline ends. In DNA form, the CDR3 reads TGTGCCAGCAGTTCAACAGGAGATCCCGAAGCTTTCTTT. This codes for CASSSTGDPEAFF.

In the case of this clonotype: A single base separates this from a much larger clone, so it may be a read error. The rearrangement links TRBV6-6 to TRBJ2-3; D is perhaps TRBD1 (6 bases). The germline CDR1 and CDR2 sequences are MNHNY and SVGAGI (reference sequence). This CDR3 contains 14 residues. Here the CDR3 reads CDSSFRGGTDTQYF. The CDR3 nucleotides are TGTGACAGCAGTTTCAGGGGCGGCACAGATACGCAGTATTTT.